A selection of T cell receptor beta chains follows, all from one sample in a study of T cell changes during pregnancy in multiple sclerosis. Assay used: immunoSEQ multiplex PCR; TCRdb lists only in-frame clones, some missing. This sample has 90,000 to 100,000 clones, with 80% to 95% found just once. Material: peripheral blood, obtained in the first trimester of pregnancy. The source is a female donor with multiple sclerosis, enrolled in a pregnancy study. Each CDR3 is given with its conserved first and last residue. A D gene is named only where the DNA matches it firmly. Expanded clones get a size class; other rows say once, few or many, or leave the size out.

J: TRBJ1-1; D: TRBD1; V: TRBV19; size: NA; DNA: TGTGCCAGTAGTTCGGGACAGCTCACTGAAGCTTTCTTT; CDR3: CASSSGQLTEAFF
J: TRBJ2-2; D: TRBD1; V: TRBV6-5; size: once; DNA: TGTGCCAGCAGTTACTCGGACAGGGGGGAGACCGGGGAGCTGTTTTTT; CDR3: CASSYSDRGETGELFF
J: TRBJ2-7; D: NA; V: TRBV19; size: NA; DNA: TGTGCCAGTAGTATCGGACAGTCCGAGCAGTACTTC; CDR3: CASSIGQSEQYF
J: TRBJ1-3; D: TRBD1; V: TRBV2; size: NA; DNA: TGTGCCAGCAGGGGACAGGGGGCCTCTGGAAACACCATATATTTT; CDR3: CASRGQGASGNTIYF
J: TRBJ1-2; D: TRBD1; V: TRBV4-1; size: NA; DNA: TGCGCCAGCAGCCAAGGCAGGGGGCTTTATGGCTACACCTTC; CDR3: CASSQGRGLYGYTF
J: TRBJ2-1; D: TRBD2; V: TRBV5-1; size: NA; DNA: TGCGCCAGCAGCTCAACACTAGCGGGGGGTAAGAGCGGTGAGCAGTTCTTC; CDR3: CASSSTLAGGKSGEQFF
J: TRBJ2-7; D: NA; V: TRBV5-8; size: NA; DNA: TGTGCCAGTCCCACAGGGATCTACGAGCAGTACTTC; CDR3: CASPTGIYEQYF
J: TRBJ1-2; D: NA; V: TRBV9; size: NA; DNA: TGTGCCAGCAGCGGGGACGGGACTCCGAGGGGTGGCTACACCTTC; CDR3: CASSGDGTPRGGYTF
J: TRBJ1-1; D: TRBD1; V: TRBV4-1; size: NA; DNA: TGCGCCAGCAGCCTTTTGCCCGGGACAGGGGCGGGGACTGAAGCTTTCTTT; CDR3: CASSLLPGTGAGTEAFF
J: TRBJ2-7; D: NA; V: TRBV5-1; size: NA; DNA: TGCGCCAGCAGCGTGGACAGTCCCTACGAGCAGTACTTC; CDR3: CASSVDSPYEQYF
J: TRBJ2-7; D: TRBD1; V: TRBV29-1; size: NA; DNA: TGCAGCGTTGGCGAGACAGGGGGATCCGAGCAGTACTTC; CDR3: CSVGETGGSEQYF
J: TRBJ1-4; D: NA; V: TRBV4-1; size: few; DNA: TGCGCCAGCAGCCAAGTTAGAGGAGAAAAACTGTTTTTT; CDR3: CASSQVRGEKLFF
J: TRBJ1-3; D: NA; V: TRBV5-1; size: NA; DNA: TGCGCCAGCAGCTTCGACAGTGGAAACACCATATATTTT; CDR3: CASSFDSGNTIYF
J: TRBJ1-2; D: NA; V: TRBV7-2; size: NA; DNA: TGTGCCAGCAGCCCCCCGGACTATGGCTACACCTTC; CDR3: CASSPPDYGYTF
J: TRBJ2-5; D: NA; V: TRBV5-1; size: NA; DNA: TGCGCCAGCAGTTTATTCCAAGAGACCCAGTACTTC; CDR3: CASSLFQETQYF
J: TRBJ1-3; D: TRBD1; V: TRBV2; size: NA; DNA: TGTGCCAGCAGCCCGGACAGGGGGCTTGGAAACACCATATATTTT; CDR3: CASSPDRGLGNTIYF
J: TRBJ2-3; D: TRBD2; V: TRBV9; size: NA; DNA: TGTGCCAGCACCCCTAGCGGGGATGGCACAGATACGCAGTATTTT; CDR3: CASTPSGDGTDTQYF
J: TRBJ2-1; D: NA; V: TRBV10-3; size: NA; DNA: TGTGCCATCAGTGAGGCGGGGCGGGACCACTCCTACAATGAGCAGTTCTTC; CDR3: CAISEAGRDHSYNEQFF
J: TRBJ2-7; D: NA; V: TRBV19; size: NA; DNA: TGTGCCAGTAGTATCGGGGGACCCCCCGAGCAGTACTTC; CDR3: CASSIGGPPEQYF
J: TRBJ2-1; D: NA; V: TRBV5-5; size: NA; DNA: TGTGCCAGCAGCTTCCTCCCCTTCTCCTACAATGAGCAGTTCTTC; CDR3: CASSFLPFSYNEQFF